This T cell receptor beta chain derives from a study of blood T cell repertoires in COVID-19. Study details: PBMCs, B-cell-depleted T cells, or T cells provided the cDNA or gDNA that made up the material.

This CDR3 has 16 residues. CDR1 SGHTA and CDR2 FQGNSA come from the germline V gene. Between the trimmed V and J ends, which lost 5 bases and 3 bases, there was a span of 18 bases. In the authors' workflow: Reference gene primer amplification gave estimated nucleated cell counts. The data were produced by immunoSEQ multiplex PCR, yet TCRdb's version contains in-frame clones alone and is incomplete. V, J and clone size are those of that table, while D and trimming were read from the DNA. Among about 160,000 clones, about 81% were seen once, and the ten largest hold 9.5% to 13%. The specimen was peripheral blood. This clonotype originated in a human donor in a cohort sampled during active COVID-19. The genes are TRBV7-2 and TRBJ2-3; D is perhaps TRBD2 (6 bases). CDR3 amino acids: CASSPRSGLTTDTQYF. In nucleotides, the CDR3 is TGTGCCAGCAGCCCCCGTTCGGGACTGACAACAGATACGCAGTATTTT.